This TCR beta chain emerged from a study of vaccination effects on CD4 cells after COVID-19. Study background: Post-vaccine draws lagged the second dose by a median of 72 days.

ViraFEST assay sequencing came after antigen-specific CD4+ T cells were expanded with viral peptide pools. A 10-day culture period preceded the isolation of CD4+ T cells. BNT162b2 vaccine or mRNA-1273 vaccine was given to participants in two doses. Cultivation was performed at a few million PBMC per well with 9 to 10 IU/ml IL-2 and 9.5 to 10 ug/ml peptides added. Points on this clone: What it binds is unknown.

Germline V CDR1 and CDR2: MNHEY, SVGAGI. The V gene end was trimmed by 4 bases and the J gene end by 3 bases; junction bases not matched to a gene: 4. The CDR3 runs to 14 residues. Some clones are missing from TCRdb's copy, which holds only in-frame ones; the method was immunoSEQ multiplex PCR. There are more than 25,000 clones in the sample; roughly four fifths occur only once, and more than 14% lies in the top ten. Sequences were derived from CD4+ T cells from PBMCs cultured with HCoV-229E spike peptides, sampled after COVID-19 vaccination. The receptor comes from a human donor who received a COVID-19 vaccine. The chain recombines TRBV6-5 with TRBJ2-7; 9 bases are shared with TRBD1. The CDR3, as DNA: TGTGCCAGCAGTTGGACAGGGGTAATCTACGAGCAGTACTTC. Translating gives CASSWTGVIYEQYF.